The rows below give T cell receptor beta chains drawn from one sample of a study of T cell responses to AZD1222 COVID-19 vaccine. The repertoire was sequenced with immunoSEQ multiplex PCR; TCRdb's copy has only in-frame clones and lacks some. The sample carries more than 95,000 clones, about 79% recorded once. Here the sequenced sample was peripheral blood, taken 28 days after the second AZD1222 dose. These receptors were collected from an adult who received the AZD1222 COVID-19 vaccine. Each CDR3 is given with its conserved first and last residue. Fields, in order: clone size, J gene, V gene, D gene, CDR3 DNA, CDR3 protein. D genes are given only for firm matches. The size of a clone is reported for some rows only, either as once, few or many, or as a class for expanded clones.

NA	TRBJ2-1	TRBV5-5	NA	TGTGCCAGCAGCTTTTCCAGGGGAGAATACAATGAGCAGTTCTTC	CASSFSRGEYNEQFF
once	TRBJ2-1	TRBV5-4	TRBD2	TGTGCCAGCTTCGCCGGGACTAGCGGGGGTCTAGGTGAGCAGTTCTTC	CASFAGTSGGLGEQFF
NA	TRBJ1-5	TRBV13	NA	TGTGCCAGCAGCTTAGGCCTGGACAGAGGAGGGCAGCCCCAGCATTTT	CASSLGLDRGGQPQHF
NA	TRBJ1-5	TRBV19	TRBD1	TGTGCCAGTATTACGACAGGACAGGGAGGGCAGCCCCAGCATTTT	CASITTGQGGQPQHF
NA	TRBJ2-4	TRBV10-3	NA	TGTGCCATCATTTGGCACCTGTACAAAAACATTCAGTACTTC	CAIIWHLYKNIQYF
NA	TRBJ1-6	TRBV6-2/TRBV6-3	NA	TGTGCCAGCAGTTACATAGGGACGGTGAATTCACCCCTCCACTTT	CASSYIGTVNSPLHF
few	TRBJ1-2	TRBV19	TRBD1	TGTGCCAGTAGTATCAGTTTGGGACAGGGGCATGGCTACACCTTC	CASSISLGQGHGYTF
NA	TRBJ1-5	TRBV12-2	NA	TGTGCAAGTCGGCCCGGACGGGCTAGCAATCAGCCCCAGCATTTT	CASRPGRASNQPQHF
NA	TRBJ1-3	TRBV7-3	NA	TGTGCCAGCAGCCCGGGACACCCATTCTCTGGAAACACCATATATTTT	CASSPGHPFSGNTIYF
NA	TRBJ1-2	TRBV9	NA	TGTGCCAGCAGCGTAGAAGGCGACGATTACTATGGCTACACCTTC	CASSVEGDDYYGYTF
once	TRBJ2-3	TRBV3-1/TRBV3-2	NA	TGTGCCAGCATAAGTACAGTTACAGATACGCAGTATTTT	CASISTVTDTQYF
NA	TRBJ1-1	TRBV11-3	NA	TGTGCCAGCAGCTTAGGCAGAAGAAACGCTGAAGCTTTCTTT	CASSLGRRNAEAFF
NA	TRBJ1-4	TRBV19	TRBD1	TGTGCCAGTAGTATGAGGACAGGTGTTGAAAAACTGTTTTTT	CASSMRTGVEKLFF
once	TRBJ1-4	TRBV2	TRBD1	TGTGCCAGCAGACAAGACAGGGGAGGTGAAAAACTGTTTTTT	CASRQDRGGEKLFF
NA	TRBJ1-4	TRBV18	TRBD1	TGTGCCAGCTCACCATGGCAGGGGGAGATTGAAAAACTGTTTTTT	CASSPWQGEIEKLFF
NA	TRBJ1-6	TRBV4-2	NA	TGTGCCAGCAGCCAAGTGGACGGGGCAGGGTCCTCCTATAATTCACCCCTCCACTTT	CASSQVDGAGSSYNSPLHF
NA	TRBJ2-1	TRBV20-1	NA	TGCAGTGCTCTTTTTGCCAATGAGCAGTTCTTC	CSALFANEQFF
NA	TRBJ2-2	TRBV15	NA	TGTGCCACCAGCAGAGATAGGAGGGGGTACACCGGGGAGCTGTTTTTT	CATSRDRRGYTGELFF
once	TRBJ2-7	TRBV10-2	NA	TGCGCCAGCAGTGAACGGGGAATGTGGTACGAGCAGTACTTC	CASSERGMWYEQYF
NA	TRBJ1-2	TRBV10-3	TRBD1	TGTGCCGCAGGACAGGGGGTTAATGGCTACACCTTC	CAAGQGVNGYTF
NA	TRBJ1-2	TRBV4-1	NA	TGCGCCAGCAGCCAAGATAGATTGGCCTCTAGTAGATACGGCTACACCTTC	CASSQDRLASSRYGYTF
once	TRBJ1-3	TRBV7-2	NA	TGTGCCAGCAGCTTAGCCTCGCAGGGCACCATATATTTT	CASSLASQGTIYF
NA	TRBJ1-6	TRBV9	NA	TGTGCCAGCAGCCCCGGAGGGGCTCCCGGATCACCCCTCCACTTT	CASSPGGAPGSPLHF
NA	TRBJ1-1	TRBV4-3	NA	TGCGCCAGCAGCCAAGGCCTAGGTGCGGGGACTGAAGCTTTCTTT	CASSQGLGAGTEAFF
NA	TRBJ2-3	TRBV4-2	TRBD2	TGTGCCAGCAGCCAACTTCTAGCGGGTGCCACCACAGATACGCAGTATTTT	CASSQLLAGATTDTQYF
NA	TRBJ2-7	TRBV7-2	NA	TGTGCCAGCAGCTTATCGGGGCTAAGCGAGCAGTACTTC	CASSLSGLSEQYF
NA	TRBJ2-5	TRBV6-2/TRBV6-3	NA	TGTGCCAGCAGTGCATCCGGGACTTTGAAGGAGACCCAGTACTTC	CASSASGTLKETQYF
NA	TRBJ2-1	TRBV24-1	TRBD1	TGTGCCACCAGTGATTTTGGGGGACAGGGTAGGAATGAGCAGTTCTTC	CATSDFGGQGRNEQFF
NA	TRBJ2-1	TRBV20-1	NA	TGCAGTGCTCGACTCTACAATGAGCAGTTCTTC	CSARLYNEQFF
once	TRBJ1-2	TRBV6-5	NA	TGTGCCAGCAGTTACGCGGTGGGGGCTGGTGGCTACACCTTC	CASSYAVGAGGYTF
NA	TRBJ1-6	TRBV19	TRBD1	TGTGCCAGTAGTCGGGACAGTCCCTGGTATAATTCACCCCTCCACTTT	CASSRDSPWYNSPLHF
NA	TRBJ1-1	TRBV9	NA	TGTGCCAGCAGCGTTGGAGGGGCGGTGAACACTGAAGCTTTCTTT	CASSVGGAVNTEAFF
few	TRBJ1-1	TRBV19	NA	TGTGCCAGTACCCGACGGGAGAACACTGAAGCTTTCTTT	CASTRRENTEAFF
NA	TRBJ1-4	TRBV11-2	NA	TGTGCCAGCAGCTCTGGGGGCGTCCGGGGAGGCGGTGAAAAACTGTTTTTT	CASSSGGVRGGGEKLFF
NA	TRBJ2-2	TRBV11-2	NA	TGTGCCAGCAGCTCCCCGCAATATTGGGATCCCGGGGAGCTGTTTTTT	CASSSPQYWDPGELFF
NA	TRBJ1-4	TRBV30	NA	TGTGCCTGGAGTGTATGGGAAAGCGCTAATGAAAAACTGTTTTTT	CAWSVWESANEKLFF
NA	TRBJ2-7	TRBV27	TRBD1	TGTGCCGTCCAACGAGGTTCACAGGGGGGAAACGAGCAGTACTTC	CAVQRGSQGGNEQYF
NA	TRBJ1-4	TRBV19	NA	TGTGCCAGTAGCTGGTCGGGGCAGGGCGGAGAAAAACTGTTTTTT	CASSWSGQGGEKLFF
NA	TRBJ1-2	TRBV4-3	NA	TGCGCCAGCAGCCAAGATCGAGGGGCTGGGGGCTATGGCTACACCTTC	CASSQDRGAGGYGYTF
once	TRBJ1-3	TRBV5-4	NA	TGTGCCAGCAGCACCCCGGGACAAAGCTCTGGAAACACCATATATTTT	CASSTPGQSSGNTIYF
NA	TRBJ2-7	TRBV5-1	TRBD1	TGCGCCAGCAGTGAGGGGGCGGCCTCCTACGAGCAGTACTTC	CASSEGAASYEQYF
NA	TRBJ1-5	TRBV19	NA	TGTGCCAGTCGGCACAGGGTTGACCAGCCCCAGCATTTT	CASRHRVDQPQHF
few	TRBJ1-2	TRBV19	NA	TGTGCCAGTAGTATTCAAGCAGGGAATGGCTACACCTTC	CASSIQAGNGYTF
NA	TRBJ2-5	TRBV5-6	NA	TGTGCCAGCAGCTTGGTTGGAGAAGAGACCCAGTACTTC	CASSLVGEETQYF
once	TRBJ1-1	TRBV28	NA	TGTGCCAGCGCATTGGGGCTAACTGAAGCTTTCTTT	CASALGLTEAFF
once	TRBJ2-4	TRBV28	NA	TGTGCCAGCAGGAGAGACAGGCTAGCCAAAAACATTCAGTACTTC	CASRRDRLAKNIQYF
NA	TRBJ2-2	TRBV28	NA	TGTGCCAGCAGTCGGAACACCGGGGAGCTGTTTTTT	CASSRNTGELFF
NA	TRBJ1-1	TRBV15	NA	TGTGCCACCAGCAGATCAACAGGGTTTGAAGCTTTCTTT	CATSRSTGFEAFF
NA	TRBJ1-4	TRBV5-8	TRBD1	TGTGCCAGCAGCAGTCAACAGGGGGGAAAACTGTTTTTT	CASSSQQGGKLFF
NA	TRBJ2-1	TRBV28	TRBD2	TGTGCCAGCATTTCGGGGGGCTCCTACAATGAGCAGTTCTTC	CASISGGSYNEQFF
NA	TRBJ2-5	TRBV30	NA	TGTGCCTGGAGTGTCAGGTTAGAGACCCAGTACTTC	CAWSVRLETQYF
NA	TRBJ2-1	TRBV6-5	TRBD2	TGTGCCAGCACCCTCGGGGGGGGAACTGGCAATGAGCAGTTCTTC	CASTLGGGTGNEQFF
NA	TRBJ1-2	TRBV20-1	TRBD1	TGCAGTGCTAGTGCGACAGGGGGCGCGGGAGGCTACACCTTC	CSASATGGAGGYTF
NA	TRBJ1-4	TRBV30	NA	TGTGCCTGGAAGGAGGCGTCGGCTAATGAAAAACTGTTTTTT	CAWKEASANEKLFF
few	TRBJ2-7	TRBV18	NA	TGTGCCAGCTCACTCAATCACGAGCAGTACTTC	CASSLNHEQYF
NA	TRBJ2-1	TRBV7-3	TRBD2	TGTGCCAGCAGCTTAGGCGGGGGGACCTACAATGAGCAGTTCTTC	CASSLGGGTYNEQFF
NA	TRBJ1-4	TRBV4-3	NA	TGCGCCAGCAGCCAAGATGCAGCAACTAATGAAAAACTGTTTTTT	CASSQDAATNEKLFF
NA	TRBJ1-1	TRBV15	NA	TGTGCCACCAGCAGAGCCACGGCCACTGAAGCTTTCTTT	CATSRATATEAFF
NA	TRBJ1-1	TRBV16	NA	TGTGCCAGCAGCCAATCAGGTACAGGGCGCTTGGCTTTCTTT	CASSQSGTGRLAFF
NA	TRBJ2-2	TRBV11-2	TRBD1	TGTGCCAGCACCAAGACCCCGGGACAGGGGTATGGTGACACCGGGGAGCTGTTTTTT	CASTKTPGQGYGDTGELFF